The clone carrying this TCR beta chain was seen more than once but under ten times. Its antigen is not identified. This entry is derived from a study of T cell repertoires in cytomegalovirus infection. Study context: Public TCR beta signatures indicated both CMV infection and matching HLA type. Study-wide points: Frequencies of public TCR beta families were cumulated, and this identified carriers of CMV plus the relevant HLA. What dominated the ex vivo response were HLA-C-restricted CMV-specific TCR beta clonotypes.

TCRdb re-called the reads with MiXCR, one entry per CDR3 protein. The sample carries fewer than 200,000 distinct CDR3 sequences, about 20% recorded once. This sample comprised CD8+ T cells from cultured PBMCs, obtained from culture after CMV antigen stimulation. The sequence derives from a human donor in good health (CMV status not recorded). Some clones in this sample may be carry-over from other donors' samples.

The CDR3 loop reads CASPAWNTEAFF. The CDR3 DNA is TGTGCCAGCCCGGCGTGGAACACTGAAGCTTTCTTT. The chain uses TRBV2 and TRBJ1-1; D remains unclear. Trimming left V 8 bases short and J 1 base short, with 8 bases between. Germline lookup yields CDR1 SNHLY and CDR2 FYNNEI. The CDR3 runs to 12 residues.